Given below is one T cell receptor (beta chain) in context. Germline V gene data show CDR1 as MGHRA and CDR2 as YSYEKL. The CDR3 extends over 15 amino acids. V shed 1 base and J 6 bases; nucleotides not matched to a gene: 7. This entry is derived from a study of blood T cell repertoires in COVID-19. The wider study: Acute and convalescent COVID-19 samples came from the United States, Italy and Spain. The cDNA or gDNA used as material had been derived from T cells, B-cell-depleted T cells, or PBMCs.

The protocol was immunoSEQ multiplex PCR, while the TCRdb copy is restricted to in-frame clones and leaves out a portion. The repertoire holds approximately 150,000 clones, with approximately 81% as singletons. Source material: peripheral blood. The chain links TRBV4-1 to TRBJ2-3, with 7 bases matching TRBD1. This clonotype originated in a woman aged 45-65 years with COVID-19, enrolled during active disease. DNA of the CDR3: TGCGCCAGCAGCCAAGGTCAGGGGGTGTGGGATACGCAGTATTTT. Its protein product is CASSQGQGVWDTQYF.